This is a list of T cell receptor beta chains from one sample in a study of cytomegalovirus exposure and HLA in healthy donors. Sequencing used immunoSEQ multiplex PCR; TCRdb keeps in-frame clones, though not all of them. Among about 120,000 clones listed, 15% were seen once. Specimen: PBMCs. Source of these receptors: a woman aged 18 to 35 in good health and CMV-seronegative. The CDR3 runs from the conserved cysteine through the conserved F or W. The D gene is left open where the match is weak. Clone size is given for some rows only: seen once, a few or many times, or a class if the clone is expanded.

D gene: .; J gene: TRBJ2-7; V gene: TRBV28; clone size: .; CDR3 DNA: TGTGCCAGCAGTTCGGGACAATACGAGCAGTACTTC; CDR3 protein: CASSSGQYEQYF
D gene: TRBD1; J gene: TRBJ2-7; V gene: TRBV29-1; clone size: few; CDR3 DNA: TGCAGCGGTTACCGGGACAGTCCCTACGAGCAGTACTTC; CDR3 protein: CSGYRDSPYEQYF
D gene: .; J gene: TRBJ2-3; V gene: TRBV27; clone size: few; CDR3 DNA: TGTGCCAGCAGTTTAACGGCTAGTTCAGATACGCAGTATTTT; CDR3 protein: CASSLTASSDTQYF
D gene: .; J gene: TRBJ1-2; V gene: TRBV9; clone size: .; CDR3 DNA: TGTGCCAGCAGTCCGGTAGGGGGTGGCTACACCTTC; CDR3 protein: CASSPVGGGYTF
D gene: TRBD1; J gene: TRBJ1-3; V gene: TRBV30; clone size: few; CDR3 DNA: TGTGCCTGGAGTGTCCTGGGACAGCACTCTGGAAACACCATATATTTT; CDR3 protein: CAWSVLGQHSGNTIYF
D gene: TRBD1; J gene: TRBJ1-2; V gene: TRBV14; clone size: .; CDR3 DNA: TGTGCCAGCAGCCCCTGGACAGGGAACTATGGCTACACCTTC; CDR3 protein: CASSPWTGNYGYTF
D gene: TRBD2; J gene: TRBJ2-7; V gene: TRBV7-3; clone size: .; CDR3 DNA: TGTGCCAGCAGCCCAATGGCGGGAGGGTACGAGCAGTACTTC; CDR3 protein: CASSPMAGGYEQYF
D gene: .; J gene: TRBJ1-5; V gene: TRBV25-1; clone size: few; CDR3 DNA: TGTGCCAGCAGTGAGTCAGGGGATCAGCCCCAGCATTTT; CDR3 protein: CASSESGDQPQHF
D gene: .; J gene: TRBJ1-1; V gene: TRBV30; clone size: .; CDR3 DNA: TGTGCCTGGAGGGGGCGGGGACGTAGTGAAGCTTTCTTT; CDR3 protein: CAWRGRGRSEAFF
D gene: TRBD2; J gene: TRBJ2-3; V gene: TRBV7-9; clone size: .; CDR3 DNA: TGTGCCAGCAGCTTAAGCGGGGGCACAGATACGCAGTATTTT; CDR3 protein: CASSLSGGTDTQYF
D gene: .; J gene: TRBJ1-1; V gene: TRBV19; clone size: .; CDR3 DNA: TGTGCCAGTAGTATCGCCCCGGGACTCCGTGAAGCTTTCTTT; CDR3 protein: CASSIAPGLREAFF
D gene: TRBD2; J gene: TRBJ2-1; V gene: TRBV5-1; clone size: .; CDR3 DNA: TGCGCCAGCAGCATGACTAGCGTTGGGGGCAATGAGCAGTTCTTC; CDR3 protein: CASSMTSVGGNEQFF
D gene: TRBD2; J gene: TRBJ2-3; V gene: TRBV4-3; clone size: few; CDR3 DNA: TGCGCCAGCAGCCAAGATACGGCGGGGGGGGCGGATACGCAGTATTTT; CDR3 protein: CASSQDTAGGADTQYF
D gene: .; J gene: TRBJ1-2; V gene: TRBV4-3; clone size: few; CDR3 DNA: TGCGCCAGCAGCCAAGATGTCGCAGTGCGGTGGTATGGCTACACCTTC; CDR3 protein: CASSQDVAVRWYGYTF
D gene: TRBD2; J gene: TRBJ2-1; V gene: TRBV7-3; clone size: few; CDR3 DNA: TGTGCCAGCAGCATCAGCGGGGGGGCTTTAAATGAGCAGTTCTTC; CDR3 protein: CASSISGGALNEQFF
D gene: TRBD2; J gene: TRBJ2-3; V gene: TRBV4-3; clone size: .; CDR3 DNA: TGCGCCAGCAGCCAAGAAGGCGGGGGGCCAGATACGCAGTATTTT; CDR3 protein: CASSQEGGGPDTQYF
D gene: .; J gene: TRBJ2-5; V gene: TRBV7-7; clone size: .; CDR3 DNA: TGTGCCAGCAGCTTAGTTATACCGGGTGAGACCCAGTACTTC; CDR3 protein: CASSLVIPGETQYF
D gene: TRBD2; J gene: TRBJ2-3; V gene: TRBV9; clone size: few; CDR3 DNA: TGTGCCAGCAGCGTTAGCGGGAGGGTAGCAGATACGCAGTATTTT; CDR3 protein: CASSVSGRVADTQYF
D gene: TRBD1; J gene: TRBJ2-5; V gene: TRBV5-8; clone size: few; CDR3 DNA: TGTGCCAGCAGACCCCGGGACAGGGAAAAGACCCAGTACTTC; CDR3 protein: CASRPRDREKTQYF
D gene: TRBD2; J gene: TRBJ2-1; V gene: TRBV10-3; clone size: .; CDR3 DNA: TGTGCCATCAGGAACGGCGGGAGGTCATCCTACAATGAGCAGTTCTTC; CDR3 protein: CAIRNGGRSSYNEQFF
D gene: .; J gene: TRBJ2-1; V gene: TRBV5-1; clone size: few; CDR3 DNA: TGCGCCAGCAGCTCGCGGACTCTAGCTGAGCAGTTCTTC; CDR3 protein: CASSSRTLAEQFF
D gene: TRBD1; J gene: TRBJ2-7; V gene: TRBV19; clone size: .; CDR3 DNA: TGTGCCAGTAGTCCCGGCGTGTCCAACAGGGGATACGAGCAGTACTTC; CDR3 protein: CASSPGVSNRGYEQYF
D gene: TRBD1; J gene: TRBJ1-2; V gene: TRBV4-1; clone size: few; CDR3 DNA: TGCGCCAGCAGCCAGGGTCTCCGAACCTCCGCGACAGGGGTTTATGGCTACACCTTC; CDR3 protein: CASSQGLRTSATGVYGYTF
D gene: .; J gene: TRBJ1-4; V gene: TRBV4-1; clone size: .; CDR3 DNA: TGCGCCAGCAGCCAAGAAGGCGGGAATGAAAAACTGTTTTTT; CDR3 protein: CASSQEGGNEKLFF
D gene: TRBD1; J gene: TRBJ1-1; V gene: TRBV5-8; clone size: .; CDR3 DNA: TGTGCCAGCAGCCCGGGACAGAAGGACACTGAAGCTTTCTTT; CDR3 protein: CASSPGQKDTEAFF
D gene: .; J gene: TRBJ1-2; V gene: TRBV11-2; clone size: few; CDR3 DNA: TGTGCCCAGGAGGATTATAATGGCTACACCTTC; CDR3 protein: CAQEDYNGYTF
D gene: .; J gene: TRBJ1-2; V gene: TRBV18; clone size: .; CDR3 DNA: TGTGCCAGCTCACCCCTTATGGGGGAAACAGGGTATGGCTACACCTTC; CDR3 protein: CASSPLMGETGYGYTF